What follows describes a single T cell receptor beta chain. TCRdb called the reads again in MiXCR, with one record for every CDR3 protein. The sample includes roughly 310,000 distinct CDR3 sequences, about 17% of them seen just once. Germline CDR1 and CDR2: DFQATT and SNEGSKA (reference sequence). The length of the CDR3 is 14 residues. V was clipped by 5 bases and J by 8 bases; unmatched bases: 10. The data belong to a study of T cell repertoires in cytomegalovirus infection. Study as a whole: Matching HLA type, along with CMV infection, was indicated by public TCR beta signatures.

Sequenced input: PBMCs. This clonotype was obtained from a human donor in good health (CMV status not recorded). Some clones in this sample may be carry-over from other donors' samples. The chain employs TRBV20-1 and TRBJ2-1; 9 positions match TRBD2. The CDR3 loop reads CSALAGGSHHEQFF. The CDR3 nucleotides read TGCAGTGCTCTCGCGGGGGGGAGCCACCATGAGCAGTTCTTC.